This TCR beta chain stems from a study of T cell repertoires in cytomegalovirus infection. TCRdb reprocessed the reads with MiXCR, giving one entry per CDR3 protein. This sample has about 740,000 distinct CDR3 sequences, with 35% found just once. Per germline, CDR1 LGHNA and CDR2 YNFKEQ. This CDR3 region has 15 residues. The V end was cut by 3 bases, the J end by 6 bases, with 15 bases between. The sequencing input was PBMCs. The chain links TRBV4-2 to TRBJ1-5; perhaps TRBD1 as D (5 bases). The receptor was derived from a human donor in good health (CMV status not recorded). Some clones in this sample may be carry-over from other donors' samples. In DNA form, the CDR3 reads TGTGCCAGCAGCCAGGGAGGGGATAGGAGTCAGCCCCAGCATTTT. The encoded protein is CASSQGGDRSQPQHF.